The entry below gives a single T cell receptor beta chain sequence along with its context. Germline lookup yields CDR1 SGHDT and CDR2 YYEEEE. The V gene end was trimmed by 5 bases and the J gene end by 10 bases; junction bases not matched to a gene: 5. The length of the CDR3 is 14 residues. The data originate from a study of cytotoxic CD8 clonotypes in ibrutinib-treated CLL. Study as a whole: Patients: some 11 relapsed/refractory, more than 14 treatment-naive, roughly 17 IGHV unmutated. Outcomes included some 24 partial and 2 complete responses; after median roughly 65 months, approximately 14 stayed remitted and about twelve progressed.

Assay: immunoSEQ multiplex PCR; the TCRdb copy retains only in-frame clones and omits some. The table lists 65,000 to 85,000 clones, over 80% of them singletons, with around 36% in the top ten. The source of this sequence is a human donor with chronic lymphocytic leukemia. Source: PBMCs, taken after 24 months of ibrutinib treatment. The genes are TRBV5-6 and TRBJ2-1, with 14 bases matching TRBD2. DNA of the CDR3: TGTGCCAGCAGTCCCGGGACTAGCGGGAGCGAGCAGTTCTTC. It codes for CASSPGTSGSEQFF.